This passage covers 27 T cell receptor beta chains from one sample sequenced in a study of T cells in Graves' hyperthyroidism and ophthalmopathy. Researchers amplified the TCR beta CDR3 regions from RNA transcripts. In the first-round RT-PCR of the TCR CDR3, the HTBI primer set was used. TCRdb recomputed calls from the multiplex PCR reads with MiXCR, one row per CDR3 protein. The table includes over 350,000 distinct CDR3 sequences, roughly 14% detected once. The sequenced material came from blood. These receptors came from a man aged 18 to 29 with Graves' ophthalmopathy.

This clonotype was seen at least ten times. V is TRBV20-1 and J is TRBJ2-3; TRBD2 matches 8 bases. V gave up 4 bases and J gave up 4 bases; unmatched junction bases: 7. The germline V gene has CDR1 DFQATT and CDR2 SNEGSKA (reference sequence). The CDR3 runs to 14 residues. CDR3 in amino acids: CSATSGSKADTQYF. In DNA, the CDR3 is TGCAGTGCTACGAGCGGGAGTAAGGCAGATACGCAGTATTTT.

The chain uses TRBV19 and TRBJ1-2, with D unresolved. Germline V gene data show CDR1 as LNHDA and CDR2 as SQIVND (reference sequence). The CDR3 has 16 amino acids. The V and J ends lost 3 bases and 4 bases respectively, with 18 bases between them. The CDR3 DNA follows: TGTGCCAGTAGTATGTCCTTCTCGGGTTTCCCCTATGGCTACACCTTC. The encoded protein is CASSMSFSGFPYGYTF.

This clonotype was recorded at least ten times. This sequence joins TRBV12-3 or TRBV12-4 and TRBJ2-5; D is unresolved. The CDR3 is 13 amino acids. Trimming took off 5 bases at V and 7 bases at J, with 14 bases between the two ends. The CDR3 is CASSPDGYATQYF. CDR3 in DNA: TGTGCCAGCAGTCCTGATGGCTACGCGACCCAGTACTTC.

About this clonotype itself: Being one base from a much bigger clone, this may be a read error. The CDR3 DNA follows: TGTGCCAGAAGTATGCAGGGGGGTCAGCCCCAGCATTTT. It codes for CARSMQGGQPQHF. V and J are TRBV6-2 or TRBV6-3 and TRBJ1-5, with TRBD1 identical over 7 bases. This CDR3 is built from 13 residues. The trim removed 9 bases at V and 6 bases at J, leaving 8 bases unmatched. Germline values: CDR1 MNHEY, CDR2 SVGEGT.

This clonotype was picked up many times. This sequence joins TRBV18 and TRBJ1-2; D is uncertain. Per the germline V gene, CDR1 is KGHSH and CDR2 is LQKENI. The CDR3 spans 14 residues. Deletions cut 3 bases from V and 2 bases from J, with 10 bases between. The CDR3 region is CASSPDGGNYGYTF. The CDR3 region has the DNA TGTGCCAGCTCACCGGATGGAGGAAACTATGGCTACACCTTC. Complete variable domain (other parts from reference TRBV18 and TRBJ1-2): NAGVMQNPRHLVRRRGQEARLRCSPMKGHSHVYWYRQLPEEGLKFMVYLQKENIIDESGMPKERFSAEFPKEGPSILRIQQVVRGDSAAYFCASSPDGGNYGYTFGSGTRLTVV.

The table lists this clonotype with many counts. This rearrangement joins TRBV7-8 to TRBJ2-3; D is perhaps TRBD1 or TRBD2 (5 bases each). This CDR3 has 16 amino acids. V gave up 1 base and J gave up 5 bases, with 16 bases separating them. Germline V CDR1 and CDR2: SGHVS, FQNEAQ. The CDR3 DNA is TGTGCCAGCAGCTTAGTTTTTGGACATCGGGGAGATACGCAGTATTTT. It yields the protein CASSLVFGHRGDTQYF.

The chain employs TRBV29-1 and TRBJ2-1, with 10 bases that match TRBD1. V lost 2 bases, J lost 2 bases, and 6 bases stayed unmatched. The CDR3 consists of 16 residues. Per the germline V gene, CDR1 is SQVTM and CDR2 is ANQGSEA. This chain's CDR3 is CSVERRDRGTYNEQFF. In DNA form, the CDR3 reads TGCAGCGTTGAAAGGAGGGACAGGGGAACCTACAATGAGCAGTTCTTC.

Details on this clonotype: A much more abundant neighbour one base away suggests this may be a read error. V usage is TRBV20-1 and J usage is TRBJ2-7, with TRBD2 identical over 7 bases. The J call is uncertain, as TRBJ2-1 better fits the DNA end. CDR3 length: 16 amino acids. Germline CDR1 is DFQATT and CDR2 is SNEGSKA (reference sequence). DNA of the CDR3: TGCAGTGCACCGGGCCAGGGTGCGGGAGTAGACCACGAGCAGTTCTTC. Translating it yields CSAPGQGAGVDHEQFF.

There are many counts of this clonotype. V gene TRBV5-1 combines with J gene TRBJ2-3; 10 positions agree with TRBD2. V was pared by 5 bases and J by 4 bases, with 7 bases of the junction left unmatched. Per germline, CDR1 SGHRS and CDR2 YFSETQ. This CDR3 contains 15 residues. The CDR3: CASRHGLAVADTQYF. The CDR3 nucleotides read TGCGCCAGCAGACACGGACTAGCGGTCGCAGATACGCAGTATTTT.

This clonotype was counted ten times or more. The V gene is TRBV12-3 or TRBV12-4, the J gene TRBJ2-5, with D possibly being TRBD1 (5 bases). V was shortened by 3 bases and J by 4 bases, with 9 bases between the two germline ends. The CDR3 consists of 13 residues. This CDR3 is CASSFPDRETQYF. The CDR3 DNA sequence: TGTGCCAGCAGTTTCCCCGACAGAGAGACCCAGTACTTC.

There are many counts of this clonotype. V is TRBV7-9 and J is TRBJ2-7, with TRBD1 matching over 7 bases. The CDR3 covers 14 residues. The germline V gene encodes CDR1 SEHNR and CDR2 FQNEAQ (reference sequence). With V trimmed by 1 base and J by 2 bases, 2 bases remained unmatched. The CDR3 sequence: CASSLEGQPYEQYF. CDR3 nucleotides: TGTGCCAGCAGCTTAGAGGGACAGCCCTACGAGCAGTACTTC.

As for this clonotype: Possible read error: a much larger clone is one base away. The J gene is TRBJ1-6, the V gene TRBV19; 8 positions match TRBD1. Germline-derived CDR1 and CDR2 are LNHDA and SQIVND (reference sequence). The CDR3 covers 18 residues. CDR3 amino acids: CASSIGFRGTGHNSPFHF. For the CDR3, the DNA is TGTGCCAGTAGCATCGGATTCAGAGGGACAGGACATAATTCACCCTTCCACTTT.

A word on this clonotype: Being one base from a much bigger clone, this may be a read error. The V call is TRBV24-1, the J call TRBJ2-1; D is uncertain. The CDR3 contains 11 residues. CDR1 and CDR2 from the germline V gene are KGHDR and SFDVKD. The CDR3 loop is CTTSGYNEQFF. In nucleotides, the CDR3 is TGTACCACCAGTGGTTATAATGAGCAGTTCTTC.

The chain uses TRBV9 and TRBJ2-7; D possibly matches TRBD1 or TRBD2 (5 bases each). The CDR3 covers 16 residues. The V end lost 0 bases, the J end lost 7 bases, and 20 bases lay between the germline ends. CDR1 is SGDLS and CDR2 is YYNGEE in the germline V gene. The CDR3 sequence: CASSVGRGTSWGEQYF. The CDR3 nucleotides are TGTGCCAGCAGCGTAGGAAGGGGAACTAGTTGGGGGGAGCAGTACTTC.

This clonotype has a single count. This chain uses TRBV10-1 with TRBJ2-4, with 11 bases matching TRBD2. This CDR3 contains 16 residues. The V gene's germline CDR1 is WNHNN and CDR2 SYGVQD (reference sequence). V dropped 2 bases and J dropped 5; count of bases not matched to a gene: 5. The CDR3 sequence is CASSERILAGENIQYF. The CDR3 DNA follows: TGCGCCAGCAGTGAGCGGATACTAGCGGGAGAAAACATTCAGTACTTC.

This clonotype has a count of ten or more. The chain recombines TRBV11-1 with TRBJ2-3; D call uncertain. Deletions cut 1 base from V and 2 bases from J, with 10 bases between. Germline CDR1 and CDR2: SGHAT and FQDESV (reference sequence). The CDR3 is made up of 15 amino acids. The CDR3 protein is CASSLEWTSTDTQYF. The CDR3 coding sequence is TGTGCCAGCAGCTTAGAGTGGACCTCCACAGATACGCAGTATTTT. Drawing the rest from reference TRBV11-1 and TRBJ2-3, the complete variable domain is EAEVAQSPRYKITEKSQAVAFWCDPISGHATLYWYRQILGQGPELLVQFQDESVVDDSQLPKDRFSAERLKGVDSTLKIQPAELGDSAMYLCASSLEWTSTDTQYFGPGTRLTVL.

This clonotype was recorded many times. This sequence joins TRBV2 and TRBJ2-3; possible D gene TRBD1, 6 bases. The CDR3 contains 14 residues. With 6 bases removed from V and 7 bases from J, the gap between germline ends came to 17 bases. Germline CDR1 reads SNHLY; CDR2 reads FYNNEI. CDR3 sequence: CASRQQGPQNTQYF. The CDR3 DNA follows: TGTGCCAGCAGGCAACAGGGACCACAGAATACGCAGTATTTT.

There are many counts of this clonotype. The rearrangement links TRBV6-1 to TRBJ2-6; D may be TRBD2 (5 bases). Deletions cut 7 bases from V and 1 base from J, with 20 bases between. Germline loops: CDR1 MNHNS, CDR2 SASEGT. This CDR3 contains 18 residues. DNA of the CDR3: TGTGCCAGCATCACTCTAGGGCAGGAGGATTCTGGGGCCAACGTCCTGACTTTC. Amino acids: CASITLGQEDSGANVLTF.

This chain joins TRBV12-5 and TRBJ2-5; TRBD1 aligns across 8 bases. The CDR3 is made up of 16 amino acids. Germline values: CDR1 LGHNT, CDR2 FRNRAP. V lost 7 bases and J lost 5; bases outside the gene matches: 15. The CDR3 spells CASVPTPGTGHETQYF. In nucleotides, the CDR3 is TGTGCTAGTGTTCCCACGCCTGGGACAGGCCACGAGACCCAGTACTTC. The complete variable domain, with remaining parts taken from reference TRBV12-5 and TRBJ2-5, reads DARVTQTPRHKVTEMGQEVTMRCQPILGHNTVFWYRQTMMQGLELLAYFRNRAPLDDSGMPKDRFSAEMPDATLATLKIQPSEPRDSAVYFCASVPTPGTGHETQYFGPGTRLLVL.

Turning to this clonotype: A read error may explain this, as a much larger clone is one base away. The CDR3 region is CSARRGDRVIQLQHF. The CDR3 region has the DNA TGCAGTGCTAGAAGAGGGGACAGGGTCATTCAGCTCCAGCATTTT. The chain recombines TRBV20-1 with TRBJ1-5, with 9 bases lining up with TRBD1. This CDR3 spans 15 amino acids. Per germline, CDR1 DFQATT and CDR2 SNEGSKA (reference sequence).

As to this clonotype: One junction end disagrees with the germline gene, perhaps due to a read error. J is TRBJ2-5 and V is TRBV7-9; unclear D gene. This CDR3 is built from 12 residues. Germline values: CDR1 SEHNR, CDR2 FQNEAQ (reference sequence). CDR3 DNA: TGTGCCGGCAGCTTAGTGGGGGAGACCCAGTACTTC. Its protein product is CAGSLVGETQYF.

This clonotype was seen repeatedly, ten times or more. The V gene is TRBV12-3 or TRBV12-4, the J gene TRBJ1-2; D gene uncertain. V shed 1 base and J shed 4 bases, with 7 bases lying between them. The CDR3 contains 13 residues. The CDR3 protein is CASSLGISYGYTF. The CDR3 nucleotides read TGTGCCAGCAGTTTAGGGATCTCCTATGGCTACACCTTC.

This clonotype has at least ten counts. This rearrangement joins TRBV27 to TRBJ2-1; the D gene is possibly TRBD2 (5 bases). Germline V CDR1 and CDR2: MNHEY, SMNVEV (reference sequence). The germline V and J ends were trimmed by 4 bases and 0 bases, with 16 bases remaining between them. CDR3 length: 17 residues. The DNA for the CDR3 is TGTGCCAGCAGTTGGAACCCCAGCGGAAGCTCCTACAATGAGCAGTTCTTC. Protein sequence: CASSWNPSGSSYNEQFF.

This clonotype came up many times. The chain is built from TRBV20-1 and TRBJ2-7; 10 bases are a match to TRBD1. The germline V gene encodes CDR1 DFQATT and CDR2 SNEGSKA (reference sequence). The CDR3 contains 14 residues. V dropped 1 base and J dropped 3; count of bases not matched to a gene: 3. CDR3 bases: TGCAGTGCTAGAGTGGGGACAGGGGTCTACGAGCAGTACTTC. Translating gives CSARVGTGVYEQYF.

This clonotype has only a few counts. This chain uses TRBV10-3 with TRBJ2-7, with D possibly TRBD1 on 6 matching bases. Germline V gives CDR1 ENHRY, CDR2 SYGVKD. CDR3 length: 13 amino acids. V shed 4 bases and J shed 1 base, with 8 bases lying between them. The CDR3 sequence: CAISGGQSYEQYF. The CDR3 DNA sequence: TGTGCCATCAGTGGAGGACAGTCCTACGAGCAGTACTTC.

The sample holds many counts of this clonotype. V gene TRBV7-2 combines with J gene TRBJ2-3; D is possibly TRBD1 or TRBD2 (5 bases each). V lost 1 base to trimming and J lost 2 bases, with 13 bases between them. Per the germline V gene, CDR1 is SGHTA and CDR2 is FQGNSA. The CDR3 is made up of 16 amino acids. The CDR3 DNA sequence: TGTGCCAGCAGCTTAGTGGGGACCGGGCCCACAGATACGCAGTATTTT. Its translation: CASSLVGTGPTDTQYF. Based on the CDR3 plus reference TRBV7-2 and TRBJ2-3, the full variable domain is GAGVSQSPSNKVTEKGKDVELRCDPISGHTALYWYRQSLGQGLEFLIYFQGNSAPDKSGLPSDRFSAERTGGSVSTLTIQRTQQEDSAVYLCASSLVGTGPTDTQYFGPGTRLTVL.

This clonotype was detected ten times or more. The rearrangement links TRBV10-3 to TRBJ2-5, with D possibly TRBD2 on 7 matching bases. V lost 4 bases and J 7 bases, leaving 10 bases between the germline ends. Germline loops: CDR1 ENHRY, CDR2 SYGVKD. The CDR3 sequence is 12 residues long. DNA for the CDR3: TGTGCCATCAGTGCGGGGGGCGGGACCCAGTACTTC. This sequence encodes CAISAGGGTQYF.